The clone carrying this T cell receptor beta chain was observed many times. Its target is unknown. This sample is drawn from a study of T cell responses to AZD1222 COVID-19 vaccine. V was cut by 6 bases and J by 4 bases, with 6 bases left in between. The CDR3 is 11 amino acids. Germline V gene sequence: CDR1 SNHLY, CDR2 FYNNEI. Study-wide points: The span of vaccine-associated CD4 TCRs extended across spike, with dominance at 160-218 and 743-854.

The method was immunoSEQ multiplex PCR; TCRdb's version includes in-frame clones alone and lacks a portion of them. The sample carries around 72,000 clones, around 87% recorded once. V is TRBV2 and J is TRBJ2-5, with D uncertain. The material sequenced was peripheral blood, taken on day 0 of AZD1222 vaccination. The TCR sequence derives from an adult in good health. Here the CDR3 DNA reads TGTGCCAGCAGGAGGACAGAGACCCAGTACTTC. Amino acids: CASRRTETQYF. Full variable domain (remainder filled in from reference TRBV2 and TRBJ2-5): EPEVTQTPSHQVTQMGQEVILRCVPISNHLYFYWYRQILGQKVEFLVSFYNNEISEKSEIFDDQFSVERPDGSNFTLKIRSTKLEDSAMYFCASRRTETQYFGPGTRLLVL.